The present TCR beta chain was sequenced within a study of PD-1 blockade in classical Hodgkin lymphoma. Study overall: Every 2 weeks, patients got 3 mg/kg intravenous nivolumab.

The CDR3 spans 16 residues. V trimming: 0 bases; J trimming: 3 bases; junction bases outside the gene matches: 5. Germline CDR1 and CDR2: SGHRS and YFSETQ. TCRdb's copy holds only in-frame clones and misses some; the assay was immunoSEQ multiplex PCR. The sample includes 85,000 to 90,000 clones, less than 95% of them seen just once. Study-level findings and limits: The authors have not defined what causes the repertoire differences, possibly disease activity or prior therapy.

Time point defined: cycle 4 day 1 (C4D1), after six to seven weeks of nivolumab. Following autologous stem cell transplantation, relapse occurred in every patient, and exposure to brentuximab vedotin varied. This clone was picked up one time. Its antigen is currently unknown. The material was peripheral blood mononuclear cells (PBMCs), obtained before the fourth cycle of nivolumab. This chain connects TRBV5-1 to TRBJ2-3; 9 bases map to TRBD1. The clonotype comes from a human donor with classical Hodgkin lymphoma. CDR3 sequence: CASSLVTQGATDTQYF. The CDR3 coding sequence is TGCGCCAGCAGCTTGGTAACACAGGGGGCGACAGATACGCAGTATTTT. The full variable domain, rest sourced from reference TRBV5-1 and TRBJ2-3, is KAGVTQTPRYLIKTRGQQVTLSCSPISGHRSVSWYQQTPGQGLQFLFEYFSETQRNKGNFPGRFSGRQFSNSRSEMNVSTLELGDSALYLCASSLVTQGATDTQYFGPGTRLTVL.